What follows is one T cell receptor (beta chain) and its context. Its antigen is unknown. V gave up 4 bases and J gave up 10 bases; unmatched junction bases: 21. Germline loops: CDR1 SGHNT, CDR2 YYREEE (reference sequence). This CDR3 is built from 20 residues. The data belong to a study of T-cell memory formation after mild COVID-19. Study findings and constraints: Second-wave clones that peaked on day 37 lacked confirmed SARS-CoV-2 specificity.

TCRdb re-derived calls from the 5' RACE reads in MiXCR, one entry per CDR3 protein. The sample has about 350,000 distinct CDR3 sequences, under 30% seen once. What was sequenced was PBMCs or a T cell subset sorted from them (not recorded which). The gene calls are TRBV5-4 and TRBJ2-1; 15 bases are shared with TRBD2. This clonotype was sampled from an adult woman who had mild COVID-19 (a few samples of this study predate the infection). Cell type and time point are not known. This CDR3 reads CASSPHGEGTSGRPVGEQFF. CDR3 in DNA: TGTGCCAGCAGCCCCCACGGGGAGGGGACTAGCGGGAGGCCGGTCGGGGAGCAGTTCTTC.